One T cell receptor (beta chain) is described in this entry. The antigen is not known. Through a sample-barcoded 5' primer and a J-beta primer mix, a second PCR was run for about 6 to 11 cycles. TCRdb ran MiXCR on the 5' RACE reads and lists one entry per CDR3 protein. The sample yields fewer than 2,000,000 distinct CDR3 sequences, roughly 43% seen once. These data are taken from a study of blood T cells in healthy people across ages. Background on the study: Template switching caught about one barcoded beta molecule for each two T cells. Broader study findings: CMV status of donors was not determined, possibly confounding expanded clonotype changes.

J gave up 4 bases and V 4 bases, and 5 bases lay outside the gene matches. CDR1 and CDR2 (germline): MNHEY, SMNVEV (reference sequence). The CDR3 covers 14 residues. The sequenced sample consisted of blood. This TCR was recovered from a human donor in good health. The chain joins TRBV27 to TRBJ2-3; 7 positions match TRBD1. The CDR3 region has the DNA TGTGCCAGCAGTTCCCGACAGGGCCCAGATACGCAGTATTTT. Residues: CASSSRQGPDTQYF.